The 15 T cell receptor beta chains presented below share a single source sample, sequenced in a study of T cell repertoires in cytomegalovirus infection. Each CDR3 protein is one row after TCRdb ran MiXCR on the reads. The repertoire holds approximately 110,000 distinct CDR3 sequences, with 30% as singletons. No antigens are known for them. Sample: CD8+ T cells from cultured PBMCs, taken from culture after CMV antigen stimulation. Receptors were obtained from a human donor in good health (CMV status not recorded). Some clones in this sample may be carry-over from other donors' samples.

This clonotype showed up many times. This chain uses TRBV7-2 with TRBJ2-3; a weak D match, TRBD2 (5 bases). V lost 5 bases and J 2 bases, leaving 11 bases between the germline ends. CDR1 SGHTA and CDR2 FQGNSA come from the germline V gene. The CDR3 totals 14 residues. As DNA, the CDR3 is TGTGCCAGCAGCACGGACGGGGTCACAGATACGCAGTATTTT. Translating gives CASSTDGVTDTQYF.

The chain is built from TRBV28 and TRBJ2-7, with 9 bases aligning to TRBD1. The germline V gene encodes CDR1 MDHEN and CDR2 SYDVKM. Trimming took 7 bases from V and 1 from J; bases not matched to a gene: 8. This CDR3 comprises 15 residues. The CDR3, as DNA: TGTGCCAGCATGACCGGGACAGGGTTGTCCTACGAGCAGTACTTC. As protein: CASMTGTGLSYEQYF.

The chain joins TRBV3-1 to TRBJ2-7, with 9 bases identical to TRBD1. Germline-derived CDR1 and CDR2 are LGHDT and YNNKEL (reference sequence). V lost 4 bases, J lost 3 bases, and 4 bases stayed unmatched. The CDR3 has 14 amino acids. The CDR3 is CASSLGTGNYEQYF. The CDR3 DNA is TGTGCCAGCAGCCTGGGGACAGGGAACTACGAGCAGTACTTC.

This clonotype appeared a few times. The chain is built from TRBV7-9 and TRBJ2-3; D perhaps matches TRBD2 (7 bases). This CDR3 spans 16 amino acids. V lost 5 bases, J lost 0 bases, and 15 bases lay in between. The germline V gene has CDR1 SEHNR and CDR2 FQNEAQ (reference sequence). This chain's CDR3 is CASSHTGGPSTDTQYF. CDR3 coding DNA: TGTGCCAGCAGCCATACGGGGGGCCCCAGCACAGATACGCAGTATTTT.

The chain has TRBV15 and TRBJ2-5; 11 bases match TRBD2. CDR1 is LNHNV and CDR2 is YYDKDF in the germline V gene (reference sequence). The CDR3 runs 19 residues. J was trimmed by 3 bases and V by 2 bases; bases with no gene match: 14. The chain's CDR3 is CATSRILAGGLDGEETQYF. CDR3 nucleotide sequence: TGTGCCACCAGCAGAATTCTAGCGGGGGGCCTTGACGGGGAAGAGACCCAGTACTTC.

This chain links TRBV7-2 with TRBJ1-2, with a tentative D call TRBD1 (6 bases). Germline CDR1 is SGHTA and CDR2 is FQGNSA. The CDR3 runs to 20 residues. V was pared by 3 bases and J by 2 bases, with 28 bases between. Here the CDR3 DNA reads TGTGCCAGCAGCTTTTGGGCACGTTGGGACAATGCCCCCCAAAACTATGGCTACACCTTC. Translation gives CASSFWARWDNAPQNYGYTF.

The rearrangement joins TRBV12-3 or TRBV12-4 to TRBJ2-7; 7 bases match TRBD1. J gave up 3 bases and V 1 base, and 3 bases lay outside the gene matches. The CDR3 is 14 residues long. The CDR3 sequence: CASSLGQGYYEQYF. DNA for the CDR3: TGTGCCAGCAGTTTAGGACAGGGATACTACGAGCAGTACTTC.

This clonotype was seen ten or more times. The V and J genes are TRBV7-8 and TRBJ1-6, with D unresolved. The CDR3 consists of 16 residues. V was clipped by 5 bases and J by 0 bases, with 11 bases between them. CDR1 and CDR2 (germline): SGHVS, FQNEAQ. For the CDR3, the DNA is TGTGCCAGCAGCACTCACGGTAGCTCCTATAATTCACCCCTCCACTTT. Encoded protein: CASSTHGSSYNSPLHF.

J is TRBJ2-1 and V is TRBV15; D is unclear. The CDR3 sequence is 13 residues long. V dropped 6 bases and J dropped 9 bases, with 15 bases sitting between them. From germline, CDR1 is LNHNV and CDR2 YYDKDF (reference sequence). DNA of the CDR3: TGTGCCACCAGGAGAAAGGCAGACACTGAGCAGTTCTTC. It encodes CATRRKADTEQFF. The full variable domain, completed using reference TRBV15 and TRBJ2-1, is DAMVIQNPRYQVTQFGKPVTLSCSQTLNHNVMYWYQQKSSQAPKLLFHYYDKDFNNEADTPDNFQSRRPNTSFCFLDIRSPGLGDTAMYLCATRRKADTEQFFGPGTRLTVL.

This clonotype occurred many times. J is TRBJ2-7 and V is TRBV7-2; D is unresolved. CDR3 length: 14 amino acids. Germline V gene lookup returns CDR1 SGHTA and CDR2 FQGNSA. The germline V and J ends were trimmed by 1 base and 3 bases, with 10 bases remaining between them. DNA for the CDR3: TGTGCCAGCAGCTTAGAGGTCCAAAACTACGAGCAGTACTTC. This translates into CASSLEVQNYEQYF.

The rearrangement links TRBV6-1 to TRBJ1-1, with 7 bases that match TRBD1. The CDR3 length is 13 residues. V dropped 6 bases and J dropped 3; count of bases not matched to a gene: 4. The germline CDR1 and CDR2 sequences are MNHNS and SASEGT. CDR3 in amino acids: CASREQGYTEAFF. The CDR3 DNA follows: TGTGCCAGCAGGGAACAGGGGTACACTGAAGCTTTCTTT.

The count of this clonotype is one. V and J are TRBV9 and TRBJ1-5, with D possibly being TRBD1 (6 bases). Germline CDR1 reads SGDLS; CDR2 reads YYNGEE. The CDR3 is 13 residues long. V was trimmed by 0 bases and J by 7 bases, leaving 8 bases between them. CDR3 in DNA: TGTGCCAGCAGCGTAGCGCAGGGGCAGCCCCAGCATTTT. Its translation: CASSVAQGQPQHF. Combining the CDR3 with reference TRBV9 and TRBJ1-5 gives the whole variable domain DSGVTQTPKHLITATGQRVTLRCSPRSGDLSVYWYQQSLDQGLQFLIQYYNGEERAKGNILERFSAQQFPDLHSELNLSSLELGDSALYFCASSVAQGQPQHFGDGTRLSIL.

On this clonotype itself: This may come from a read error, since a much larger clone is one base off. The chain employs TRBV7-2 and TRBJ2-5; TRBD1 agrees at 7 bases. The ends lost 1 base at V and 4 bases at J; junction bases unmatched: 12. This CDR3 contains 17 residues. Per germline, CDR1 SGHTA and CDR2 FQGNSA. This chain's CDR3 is CASSLVGRQGRGETQYF. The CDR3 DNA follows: TGTGCCAGCAGCTTAGTAGGCAGACAGGGAAGAGGAGAGACCCAGTACTTC.

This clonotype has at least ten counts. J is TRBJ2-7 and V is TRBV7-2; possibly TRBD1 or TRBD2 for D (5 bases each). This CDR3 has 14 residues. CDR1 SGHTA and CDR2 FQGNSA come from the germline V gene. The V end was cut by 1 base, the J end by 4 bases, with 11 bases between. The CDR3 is CASSLVGVGYEQYF. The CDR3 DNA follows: TGTGCCAGCAGCTTAGTGGGGGTAGGGTACGAGCAGTACTTC.

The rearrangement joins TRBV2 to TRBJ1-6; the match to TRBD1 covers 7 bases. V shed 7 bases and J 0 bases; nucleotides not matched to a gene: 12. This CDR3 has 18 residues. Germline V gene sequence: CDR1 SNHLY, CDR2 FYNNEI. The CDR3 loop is CASTGDRARPSYNSPLHF. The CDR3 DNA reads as TGTGCCAGCACGGGTGACAGGGCGAGACCCTCCTATAATTCACCCCTCCACTTT.